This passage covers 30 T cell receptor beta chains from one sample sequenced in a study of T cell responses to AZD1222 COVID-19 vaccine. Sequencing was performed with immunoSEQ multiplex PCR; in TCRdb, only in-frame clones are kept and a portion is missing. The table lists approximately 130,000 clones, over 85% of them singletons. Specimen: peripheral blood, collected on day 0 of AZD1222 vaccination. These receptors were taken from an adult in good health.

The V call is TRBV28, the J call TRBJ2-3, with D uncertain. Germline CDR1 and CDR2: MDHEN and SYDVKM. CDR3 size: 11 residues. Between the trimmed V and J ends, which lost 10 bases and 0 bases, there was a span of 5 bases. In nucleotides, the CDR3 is TGTGCCATCACAAGCACAGATACGCAGTATTTT. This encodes CAITSTDTQYF.

The DNA of the CDR3 is TGTGCCAGCAGTTTCGGAGGCAATCAGCCCCAGCATTTT. It encodes CASSFGGNQPQHF. The chain joins TRBV27 to TRBJ1-5; D is unresolved. CDR1 MNHEY and CDR2 SMNVEV come from the germline V gene (reference sequence). This CDR3 has 13 residues. The V end was cut by 3 bases, the J end by 2 bases, with 5 bases between.

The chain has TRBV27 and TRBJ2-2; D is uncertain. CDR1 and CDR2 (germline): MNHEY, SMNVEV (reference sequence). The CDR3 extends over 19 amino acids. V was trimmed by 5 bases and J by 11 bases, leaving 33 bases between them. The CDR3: CASSPLAIDSFTASRELFF. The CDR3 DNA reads TGTGCCAGCAGTCCCCTCGCAATCGACTCTTTTACCGCGTCAAGAGAGCTGTTTTTT.

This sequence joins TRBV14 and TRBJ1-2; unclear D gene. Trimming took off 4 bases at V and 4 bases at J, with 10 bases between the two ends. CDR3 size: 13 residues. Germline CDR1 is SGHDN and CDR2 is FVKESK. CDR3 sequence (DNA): TGTGCCAGCAGCCGGTCGACAACCTATGGCTACACCTTC. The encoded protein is CASSRSTTYGYTF.

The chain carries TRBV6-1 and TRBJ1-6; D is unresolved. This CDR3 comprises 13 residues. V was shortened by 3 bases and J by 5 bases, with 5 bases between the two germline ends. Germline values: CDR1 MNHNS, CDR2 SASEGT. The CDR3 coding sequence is TGTGCCAGCAGTGAGGGGAATAATTCACCCCTCCACTTT. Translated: CASSEGNNSPLHF.

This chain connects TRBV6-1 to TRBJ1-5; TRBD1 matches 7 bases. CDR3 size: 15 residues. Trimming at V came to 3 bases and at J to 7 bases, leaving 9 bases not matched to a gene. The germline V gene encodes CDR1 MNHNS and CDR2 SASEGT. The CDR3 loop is CASSDHRGRGQPQHF. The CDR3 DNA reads TGTGCCAGCAGTGACCACAGGGGCCGGGGGCAGCCCCAGCATTTT.

CDR3 DNA: TGTGCCAGCCTTCGGAATAATTCACCCCTCCACTTT. Translating it yields CASLRNNSPLHF. The chain recombines TRBV28 with TRBJ1-6, with D uncertain. The CDR3 is 12 residues long. Germline loops: CDR1 MDHEN, CDR2 SYDVKM. Trimming pared 8 bases from V and 5 bases from J, leaving 7 bases between.

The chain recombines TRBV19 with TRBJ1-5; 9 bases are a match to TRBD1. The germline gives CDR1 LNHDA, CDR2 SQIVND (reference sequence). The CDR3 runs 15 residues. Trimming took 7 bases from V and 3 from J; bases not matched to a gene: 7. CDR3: CASKQQGADNQPQHF. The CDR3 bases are TGTGCCAGTAAACAACAGGGGGCGGACAATCAGCCCCAGCATTTT.

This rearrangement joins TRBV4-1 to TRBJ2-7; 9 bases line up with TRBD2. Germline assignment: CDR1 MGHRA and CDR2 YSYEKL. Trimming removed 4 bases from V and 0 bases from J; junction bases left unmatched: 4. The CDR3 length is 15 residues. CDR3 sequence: CASSLISGSSYEQYF. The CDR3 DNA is TGCGCCAGCAGCCTAATTAGCGGGAGCTCCTACGAGCAGTACTTC.

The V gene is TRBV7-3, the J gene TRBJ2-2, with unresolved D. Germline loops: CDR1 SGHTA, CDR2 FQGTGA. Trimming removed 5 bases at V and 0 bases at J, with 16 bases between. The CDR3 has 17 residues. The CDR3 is CASSNGGSPPNTGELFF. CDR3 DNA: TGTGCCAGCAGCAACGGTGGGTCACCCCCGAACACCGGGGAGCTGTTTTTT.

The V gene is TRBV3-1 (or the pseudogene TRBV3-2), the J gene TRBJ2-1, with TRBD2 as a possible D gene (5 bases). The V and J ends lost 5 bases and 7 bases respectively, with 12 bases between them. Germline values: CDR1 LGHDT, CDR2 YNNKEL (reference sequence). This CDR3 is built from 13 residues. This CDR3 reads CASSSGVPNEQFF. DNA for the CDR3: TGTGCCAGCAGCTCCGGGGTCCCAAATGAGCAGTTCTTC.

The CDR3 sequence: CASSPPAGQVGSEQYF. The CDR3 bases are TGTGCCAGCAGTCCGCCCGCGGGACAGGTGGGGTCCGAGCAGTACTTC. The chain couples TRBV6-2 or TRBV6-3 to TRBJ2-7; 8 positions agree with TRBD1. The V gene's germline CDR1 is MNHEY and CDR2 SVGEGT. V was pared by 5 bases and J by 6 bases, with 15 bases of the junction left unmatched. There are 16 residues in the CDR3.

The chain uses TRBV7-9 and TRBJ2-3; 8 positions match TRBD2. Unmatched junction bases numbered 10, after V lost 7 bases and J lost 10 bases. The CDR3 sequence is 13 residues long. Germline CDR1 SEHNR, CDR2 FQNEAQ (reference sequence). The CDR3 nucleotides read TGTGCCAGCACCGAATCGGGGCGGGGGGCGCAGTATTTT. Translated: CASTESGRGAQYF.

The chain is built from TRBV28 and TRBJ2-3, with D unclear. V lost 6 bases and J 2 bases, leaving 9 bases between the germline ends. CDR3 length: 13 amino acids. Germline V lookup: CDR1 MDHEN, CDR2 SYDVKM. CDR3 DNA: TGTGCCAGCAGGTCCGCAGACACAGATACGCAGTATTTT. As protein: CASRSADTDTQYF.

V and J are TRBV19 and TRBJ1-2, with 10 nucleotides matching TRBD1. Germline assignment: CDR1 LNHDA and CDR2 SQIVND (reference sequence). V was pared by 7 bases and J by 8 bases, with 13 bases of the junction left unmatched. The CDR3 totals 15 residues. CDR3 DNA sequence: TGTGCCAGTAACATGGGGGACAGGGGTCGGTACGGCTACACCTTC. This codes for CASNMGDRGRYGYTF.

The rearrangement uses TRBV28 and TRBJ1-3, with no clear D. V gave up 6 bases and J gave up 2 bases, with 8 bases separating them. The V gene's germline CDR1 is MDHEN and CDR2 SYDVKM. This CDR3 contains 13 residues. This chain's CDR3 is CASRRQAGNTIYF. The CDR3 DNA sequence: TGTGCCAGCAGGAGGCAGGCTGGAAACACCATATATTTT.

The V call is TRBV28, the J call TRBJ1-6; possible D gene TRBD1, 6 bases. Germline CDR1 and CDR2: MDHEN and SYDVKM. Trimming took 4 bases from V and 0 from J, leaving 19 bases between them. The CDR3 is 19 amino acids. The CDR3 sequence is CASSSPGTTVRSYNSPLHF. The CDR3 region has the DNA TGTGCCAGCAGTTCCCCCGGGACAACTGTCCGCTCCTATAATTCACCCCTCCACTTT.

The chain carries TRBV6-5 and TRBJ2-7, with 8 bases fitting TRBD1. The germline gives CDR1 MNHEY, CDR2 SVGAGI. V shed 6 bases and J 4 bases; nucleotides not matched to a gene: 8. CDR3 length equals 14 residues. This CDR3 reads CASSQRQGFYEQYF. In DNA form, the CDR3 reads TGTGCCAGCAGCCAGAGACAGGGGTTTTACGAGCAGTACTTC.

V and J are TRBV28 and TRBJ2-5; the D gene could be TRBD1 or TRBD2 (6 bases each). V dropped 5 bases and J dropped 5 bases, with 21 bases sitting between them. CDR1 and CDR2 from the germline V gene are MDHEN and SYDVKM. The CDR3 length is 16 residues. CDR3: CASSQGGLLARETQYF. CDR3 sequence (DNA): TGTGCCAGCAGTCAAGGGGGACTCCTAGCTCGGGAGACCCAGTACTTC.

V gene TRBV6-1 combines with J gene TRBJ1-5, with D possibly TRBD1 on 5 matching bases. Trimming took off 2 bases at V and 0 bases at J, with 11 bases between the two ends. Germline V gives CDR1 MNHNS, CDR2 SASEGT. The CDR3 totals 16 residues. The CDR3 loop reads CASSEWGGISNQPQHF. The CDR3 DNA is TGTGCCAGCAGTGAATGGGGGGGGATTAGCAATCAGCCCCAGCATTTT.

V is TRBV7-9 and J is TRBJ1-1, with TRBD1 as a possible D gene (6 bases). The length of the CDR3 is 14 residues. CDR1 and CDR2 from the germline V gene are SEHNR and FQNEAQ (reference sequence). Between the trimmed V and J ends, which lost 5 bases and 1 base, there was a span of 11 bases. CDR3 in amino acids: CASSPGQWNTEAFF. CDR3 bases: TGTGCCAGCAGCCCGGGACAATGGAACACTGAAGCTTTCTTT.

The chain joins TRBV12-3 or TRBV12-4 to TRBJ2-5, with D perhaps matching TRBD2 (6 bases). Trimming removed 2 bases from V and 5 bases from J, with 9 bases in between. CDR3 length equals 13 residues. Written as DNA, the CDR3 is TGTGCCAGCAGTTTATCTGGGGGGGAGACCCAGTACTTC. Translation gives CASSLSGGETQYF.

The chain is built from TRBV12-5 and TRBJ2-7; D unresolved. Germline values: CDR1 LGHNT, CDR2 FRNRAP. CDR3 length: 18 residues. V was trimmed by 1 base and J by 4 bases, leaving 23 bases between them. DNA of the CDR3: TGTGCTAGTGGTTTGGATCAGACAAGGGCGCTACTGGATTACGAGCAGTACTTC. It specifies CASGLDQTRALLDYEQYF.

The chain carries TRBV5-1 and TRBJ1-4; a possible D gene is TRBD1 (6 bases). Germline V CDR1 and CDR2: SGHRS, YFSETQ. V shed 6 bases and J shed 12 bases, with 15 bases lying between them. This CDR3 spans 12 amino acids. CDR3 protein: CASTLRGEELFF. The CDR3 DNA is TGCGCCAGCACCCTTAGGGGGGAGGAACTGTTTTTT.

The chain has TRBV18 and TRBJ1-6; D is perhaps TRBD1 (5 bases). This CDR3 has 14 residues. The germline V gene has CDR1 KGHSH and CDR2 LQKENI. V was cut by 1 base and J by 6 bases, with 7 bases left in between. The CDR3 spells CASSPRDGNSPLHF. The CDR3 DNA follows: TGTGCCAGCTCACCACGGGACGGTAATTCACCCCTCCACTTT.

The CDR3 is CASSLALDLGGQYF. The CDR3 DNA is TGTGCCAGCAGCTTAGCGCTTGACTTGGGCGGGCAGTACTTC. The rearrangement joins TRBV7-9 to TRBJ2-7; D gene ambiguous. There are 14 residues in the CDR3. The germline V gene has CDR1 SEHNR and CDR2 FQNEAQ (reference sequence). Deletions cut 0 bases from V and 9 bases from J, with 15 bases between.

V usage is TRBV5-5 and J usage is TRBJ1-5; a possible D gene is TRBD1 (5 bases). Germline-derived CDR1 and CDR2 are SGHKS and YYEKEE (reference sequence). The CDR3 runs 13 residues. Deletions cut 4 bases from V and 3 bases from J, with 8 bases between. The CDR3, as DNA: TGTGCCAGCAGCCAGGGTTACAATCAGCCCCAGCATTTT. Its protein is CASSQGYNQPQHF.

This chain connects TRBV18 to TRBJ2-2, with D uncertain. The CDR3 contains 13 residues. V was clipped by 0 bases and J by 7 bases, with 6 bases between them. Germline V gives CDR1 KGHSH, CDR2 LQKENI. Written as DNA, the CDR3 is TGTGCCAGCTCACCACCGGGGATCGGGGAGCTGTTTTTT. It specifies CASSPPGIGELFF.

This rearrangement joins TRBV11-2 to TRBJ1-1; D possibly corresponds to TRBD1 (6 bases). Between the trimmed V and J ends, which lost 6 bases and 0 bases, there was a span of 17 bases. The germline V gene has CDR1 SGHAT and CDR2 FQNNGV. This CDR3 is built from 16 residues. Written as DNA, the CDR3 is TGTGCCAGCAGGTCTGGGGGCCCCCGATTGAACACTGAAGCTTTCTTT. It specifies CASRSGGPRLNTEAFF.

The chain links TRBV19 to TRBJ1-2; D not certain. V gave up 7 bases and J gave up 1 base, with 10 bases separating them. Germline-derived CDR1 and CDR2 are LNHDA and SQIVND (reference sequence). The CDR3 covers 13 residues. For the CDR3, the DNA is TGTGCCAGTAAATCACCCCTTAACTATGGCTACACCTTC. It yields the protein CASKSPLNYGYTF.